The sequence of this T cell receptor beta chain was determined in a study of CD4 T cells in relation to SARS-CoV-2 and coronaviruses. Across the study: Of the patients, under 10 were male, a few female, two Hispanic.

Naive and memory CD4+ T cells were cultured with CEF, then survey-sequenced. The protocol was immunoSEQ multiplex PCR, while the TCRdb copy is restricted to in-frame clones and leaves out a portion. The sample lists tens of thousands of clones, 77% seen once, with 2.5% to 3% in the top ten. Trimming shortened V by 5 bases and J by 1 base, and 12 bases separated the two germline ends. From germline, CDR1 is MNHEY and CDR2 SMNVEV (reference sequence). The CDR3 sequence is 14 residues long. With regard to this clone: Its matching antigen is unknown.

Naive or memory CD4+ cells were cultured 1:1 with T cell-depleted PBMCs plus CEF. The clonotype originates from an adult with COVID-19. Sequenced: memory CD4+ T cells from PBMCs, cultured in vitro. V and J are TRBV27 and TRBJ2-7; D is uncertain. The CDR3 loop reads CASSVGGLSYEQYF. The CDR3 coding sequence is TGTGCCAGCAGTGTGGGCGGATTGTCCTACGAGCAGTACTTC.